Ten or more counts support the clone carrying this T cell receptor beta chain. Its cognate antigen is unknown. V gave up 0 bases and J gave up 0 bases; unmatched junction bases: 14. CDR1 and CDR2 from the germline V gene are SGHRS and YFSETQ. The CDR3 loop spans 20 amino acids. This sample is drawn from a study of T-cell memory formation after mild COVID-19. Regarding the study as a whole: From day 15 to 85, contracting clones were balanced between CD4 and CD8, whereas later expanders leaned toward CD4+.

MiXCR was run by TCRdb on the 5' RACE reads, yielding one entry per CDR3 protein. Of hundreds of thousands of distinct CDR3 sequences in the sample, around 18% were seen once. The sequence came from an adult woman who had mild COVID-19 (a few samples of this study predate the infection). Cell type and time point are not known. The chain is built from TRBV5-1 and TRBJ2-1; 8 positions match TRBD2. Sequenced input: PBMCs or a T cell subset sorted from them (not recorded which). Here the CDR3 reads CASSLVVSGALISSYNEQFF. The CDR3 bases are TGCGCCAGCAGCTTGGTAGTTAGCGGGGCCTTAATCAGCTCCTACAATGAGCAGTTCTTC.